This record covers a single T cell receptor beta chain. Each CDR3 protein gets one entry after TCRdb re-called the 5' RACE reads with MiXCR. The table includes over 75,000 distinct CDR3 sequences, approximately 20% detected once. The data were taken from a study of spatial heterogeneity in lung cancer. Trimming left V 5 bases short and J 2 bases short, with 15 bases between. Germline-derived CDR1 and CDR2 are KGHSH and LQKENI. The CDR3 runs to 16 residues. Time point: sample taken at primary tumor resection. Whole RNA from tumor, nontumor lung or frozen PBMC was sequenced unsorted. The chain couples TRBV18 to TRBJ2-2, with TRBD2 as a possible D gene (7 bases). This receptor was taken from a male donor with early-stage non-small cell lung cancer. Source: PBMCs, taken at surgery. The CDR3 DNA reads TGTGCCAGCTCAGCGAGCGGGACACATAACACCGGGGAGCTGTTTTTT. It yields the protein CASSASGTHNTGELFF.